The 25 T cell receptor beta chains below come from one sample, sequenced in a study of tumor-infiltrating lymphocytes in primary liver carcinoma. RNA and DNA were co-extracted from approximately 20-30 mg of unsorted bulk tissue. Priming with a constant-region primer yielded TCR beta cDNA from roughly 490 ng total RNA. Investigators got TCR beta libraries out of three nested multiplex PCR rounds, done with slightly modified ARM-PCR. Use of TRBV1-TRBV30 forward primers with a C-beta reverse primer characterized the first two PCR rounds, which lasted approximately 11 cycles each. TCRdb reprocessed the multiplex PCR reads with MiXCR, giving one entry per CDR3 protein. The sample consists of approximately 76,000 distinct CDR3 sequences, 60% to 80% of them appearing once. Specimen: liver tumor tissue from sampling region 4. Regarding subset: tumor region T4, right-lateral pole. These receptors were taken from a woman aged 60-75 years with primary liver carcinoma and hepatitis B virus infection.

The genes are TRBV20-1 and TRBJ2-1; TRBD2 agrees at 9 bases. The CDR3 sequence is 17 residues long. CDR1 and CDR2 (germline): DFQATT, SNEGSKA (reference sequence). J gave up 5 bases and V 1 base, and 12 bases lay outside the gene matches. CDR3 coding DNA: TGCAGTGCTAGAGCAATAGTTCATAGCGGGAGTAACAATGAGCAGTTCTTC. This encodes CSARAIVHSGSNNEQFF.

This clonotype was detected a few times. The chain joins TRBV5-1 to TRBJ2-7; D not certain. The germline gives CDR1 SGHRS, CDR2 YFSETQ. Trimming took off 4 bases at V and 3 bases at J, with 23 bases between the two ends. The CDR3 runs 17 residues. DNA of the CDR3: TGCGCCAGCAGCCTAAGTGTGCGACCCGGATATCTCTACGAGCAGTACTTC. As protein: CASSLSVRPGYLYEQYF.

This clonotype was picked up a small number of times. This chain connects TRBV11-2 to TRBJ2-1, with 8 bases fitting TRBD2. CDR1 and CDR2 (germline): SGHAT, FQNNGV. The CDR3 is 16 residues long. The CDR3 loop reads CTSSYGTSGGYNEQFF. The CDR3 bases are TGTACTAGCAGCTACGGAACCAGCGGGGGATACAATGAGCAGTTCTTC. Based on the CDR3 plus reference TRBV11-2 and TRBJ2-1, the full variable domain is EAGVAQSPRYKIIEKRQSVAFWCNPISGHATLYWYQQILGQGPKLLIQFQNNGVVDDSQLPKDRFSAERLKGVDSTLKIQPAKLEDSAVYLCTSSYGTSGGYNEQFFGPGTRLTVL.

This clonotype was detected many times. The chain uses TRBV5-6 and TRBJ1-2; a possible D gene is TRBD1 (5 bases). Germline assignment: CDR1 SGHDT and CDR2 YYEEEE. This CDR3 is built from 14 residues. V was shortened by 4 bases and J by 4 bases, with 14 bases between the two germline ends. The CDR3 loop reads CASSPGRILYGYTF. The CDR3 DNA is TGTGCCAGCAGCCCGGGACGGATACTCTATGGCTACACCTTC.

This clonotype was observed at least ten times. This chain uses TRBV28 with TRBJ2-3; 8 bases fit TRBD2. The J segment lost 1 base and the V segment lost 10 bases, leaving 13 bases of the junction unmatched. The CDR3 runs 16 residues. The V gene's germline CDR1 is MDHEN and CDR2 SYDVKM. For the CDR3, the DNA is TGTGCCATCTGCCCGGGGGGGGGCCTCGGCACAGATACGCAGTATTTT. Amino acids: CAICPGGGLGTDTQYF.

This clonotype was seen repeatedly, ten times or more. CDR3 coding DNA: TGTGCCAGCAGCTTAGGGACGGGTGCAGAGAGGAATTCACCCCTCCACTTT. Translated: CASSLGTGAERNSPLHF. The rearrangement joins TRBV7-9 to TRBJ1-6; D is ambiguous. Between the trimmed V and J ends, which lost 1 base and 7 bases, there was a span of 17 bases. The germline V gene has CDR1 SEHNR and CDR2 FQNEAQ (reference sequence). The CDR3 sequence is 17 residues long.

In this sample, this clonotype turned up a few times. The CDR3 does not close with the conserved phenylalanine or tryptophan, likely indicating a read error. The chain employs TRBV29-1 and TRBJ2-1, with 7 bases identical to TRBD1. This CDR3 contains 13 residues. Germline CDR1 is SQVTM and CDR2 is ANQGSEA. For the CDR3, the DNA is TGCGGCGTTGGGGGACAGTCCTCGGATGAGCAGTTCCTC. Translating gives CGVGGQSSDEQFL.

This chain connects TRBV18 to TRBJ2-7; D unclear. This CDR3 region has 12 residues. V lost 3 bases, J lost 9 bases, and 12 bases lay in between. Germline values: CDR1 KGHSH, CDR2 LQKENI. CDR3 nucleotide sequence: TGTGCCAGCTCACCGGGGTCACATGGGCAGTACTTC. This sequence encodes CASSPGSHGQYF.

The V and J genes are TRBV6-1 and TRBJ1-5, with D possibly being TRBD1 (5 bases). Germline V gives CDR1 MNHNS, CDR2 SASEGT. The CDR3 is made up of 14 amino acids. The CDR3 sequence is CVGSEAGGNQPQHF. In nucleotides, the CDR3 is TGTGTCGGCAGTGAAGCGGGGGGCAATCAGCCCCAGCATTTT.

Concerning this clonotype: Because the CDR3 is missing its conserved closing phenylalanine or tryptophan, this is likely a read error. The chain carries TRBV10-3 and TRBJ1-1; TRBD1 might be the D (6 bases). Germline V lookup: CDR1 ENHRY, CDR2 SYGVKD. The CDR3 is 12 amino acids. Written as DNA, the CDR3 is TGTGCCATCAGTGAATGGGGGGCTGAGGCTTTCCTT. Amino acid sequence: CAISEWGAEAFL.

In the case of this clonotype: A junction boundary mismatches the germline segment, possibly from a read error. The chain carries TRBV28 and TRBJ2-1; D possibly corresponds to TRBD2 (5 bases). CDR1 and CDR2 (germline): MDHEN, SYDVKM. CDR3 length: 15 amino acids. As DNA, the CDR3 is TGTGCCAGCAGTGGGGAGCTGGGGTCCTACAATGAGCAATTCTTC. This codes for CASSGELGSYNEQFF.

A note on this clonotype: Because the CDR3 is missing its conserved closing phenylalanine or tryptophan, this is likely a read error. The chain is built from TRBV11-2 and TRBJ2-3; the D gene is possibly TRBD2 (5 bases). The CDR3 is 13 amino acids. Germline loops: CDR1 SGHAT, CDR2 FQNNGV. The CDR3 spells CTSSLDRGDTQYV. In DNA form, the CDR3 reads TGTACCAGCAGCTTAGATCGGGGAGATACGCAGTATGTT.

Points on this clonotype: Compared with germline, one end of the junction differs, possibly owing to a read error. The gene calls are TRBV11-2 and TRBJ2-7; tentatively, D is TRBD2 (7 bases). The CDR3 is 14 residues long. Germline-derived CDR1 and CDR2 are SGHAT and FQNNGV. For the CDR3, the DNA is TGTGCCAGCAGTCTTGGGGGGGCCCCCTACAAGCAGTACTTC. Protein: CASSLGGAPYKQYF.

On this clonotype itself: The conserved phenylalanine or tryptophan is not found at the CDR3 terminus, so this likely reflects a read error. This chain connects TRBV6-6 to TRBJ2-7; 10 bases agree with TRBD1. Per germline, CDR1 MNHNY and CDR2 SVGAGI (reference sequence). The length of the CDR3 is 15 residues. CDR3 DNA: TGTGTCAGCAGTTACTCAGGGACAGGGGACTACGAGCAGTACATC. The encoded protein is CVSSYSGTGDYEQYI.

This chain connects TRBV15 to TRBJ1-1; unclear D gene. The CDR3 is 14 amino acids. Looked up from germline, CDR1 is LNHNV and CDR2 is YYDKDF (reference sequence). V gave up 0 bases and J gave up 8 bases, with 13 bases separating them. CDR3 in DNA: TGTGCCACCAGCAGAGACCTTCGGCCGGAAGAAGCTTTCTTT. As protein: CATSRDLRPEEAFF.

By frequency in the sample, this clonotype is medium-sized. This chain links TRBV6-1 with TRBJ2-1, with 14 bases that match TRBD2. In germline, CDR1 is MNHNS, CDR2 SASEGT. Trimming took 6 bases from V and 9 from J; bases not matched to a gene: 7. The CDR3 consists of 15 residues. The CDR3 DNA follows: TGTGCCAGCAGGGGGACTAGCGGGAGAGAAGGTGAGCAGTTCTTC. This gives the protein CASRGTSGREGEQFF.

This clonotype was detected only a few times. V is TRBV2 and J is TRBJ2-1, with 9 bases identical to TRBD2. CDR1 is SNHLY, CDR2 FYNNEI, per germline. CDR3 size: 16 residues. J lost 6 bases, V lost 7 bases, and 13 bases had no gene match. DNA for the CDR3: TGTGCCAGCAAGGGGGGACTAGCTATCAGTATCAATGAGCAGTTCTTC. Protein product: CASKGGLAISINEQFF.

Comments on this clonotype: Since the CDR3 does not end with the conserved phenylalanine or tryptophan, this likely comes from a read error. The chain employs TRBV6-1 and TRBJ1-5, with 9 bases fitting TRBD1. Trimming removed 6 bases from V and 0 bases from J; junction bases left unmatched: 6. Germline V gives CDR1 MNHNS, CDR2 SASEGT. The CDR3 is made up of 16 amino acids. CDR3 residues: CASRDRGLHSNQPQHI. The CDR3 coding sequence is TGTGCCAGCAGGGACAGGGGCCTCCATAGCAATCAGCCCCAGCATATT.

On this clonotype: A much larger clone differs from this one at a single base, so this may be a read error. The chain carries TRBV29-1 and TRBJ2-1, with 9 bases identical to TRBD2. The germline V gene encodes CDR1 SQVTM and CDR2 ANQGSEA. The CDR3 length is 14 residues. Written as DNA, the CDR3 is TGCAGCGTGCTGGGCGGGAGGGCCGTCGATGACCAGTTCTTC. Its translation is CSVLGGRAVDDQFF.

Worth noting for this clonotype: A read error is possible here, since a much larger clone lies one base away. The V call is TRBV30, the J call TRBJ1-2, with TRBD1 identical over 8 bases. This CDR3 contains 14 residues. CDR1 and CDR2 from the germline V gene are GTSNPN and SVGIG (reference sequence). CDR3 in amino acids: CTWSVGTGGDGYTF. Here the CDR3 DNA reads TGTACCTGGAGTGTGGGGACAGGTGGGGATGGCTACACCTTC.

Comment on this clonotype: At one boundary the junction diverges from the germline segment, which might be a read error. The chain combines TRBV10-3 with TRBJ2-7; the D is unclear. This CDR3 contains 12 residues. Germline CDR1 is ENHRY and CDR2 is SYGVKD. CDR3 nucleotide sequence: TGTGCCACCCGACGGAACTCCTACGAACAGTACTTC. Translation: CATRRNSYEQYF.

By sample fraction, this clonotype is medium-sized. CDR3 amino acids: CASSVGYNEQFF. CDR3 nucleotides: TGTGCCAGCAGTGTGGGCTACAATGAGCAGTTCTTC. V usage is TRBV11-3 and J usage is TRBJ2-1; D gene ambiguous. The CDR3 is made up of 12 amino acids. The germline gives CDR1 SGHNT, CDR2 YENEEA. Between the trimmed V and J ends, which lost 6 bases and 3 bases, there was a span of 6 bases.

V and J are TRBV10-2 and TRBJ2-4; 7 positions match TRBD2. V lost 6 bases to trimming and J lost 7 bases; unmatched junction nucleotides: 15. CDR1 is WSHSY and CDR2 is SAAADI in the germline V gene. The CDR3 totals 16 residues. The chain's CDR3 is CASSQGTNWPLNIQYF. For the CDR3, the DNA is TGCGCCAGCAGCCAAGGGACTAACTGGCCCCTCAACATTCAGTACTTC.

Remarks on this clonotype: A much bigger clone sits one base away, suggesting this may be a read error. V is TRBV10-3 and J is TRBJ2-2; D might be TRBD1 or TRBD2, each matching 5 bases. Germline V CDR1 and CDR2: ENHRY, SYGVKD. The CDR3 contains 14 residues. CDR3 nucleotides: TGTGACACCAGTGAGTCAAGGGGTCCCGGGGAGCCGTTTTTT. Translating gives CDTSESRGPGEPFF.

As for this clonotype: A read error may be the cause here, since a much bigger clone is one base away. The chain employs TRBV7-8 and TRBJ2-2; D is possibly TRBD2 (6 bases). The CDR3 contains 15 residues. In germline, CDR1 is SGHVS, CDR2 FQNEAQ. Trimming pared 1 base from V and 7 bases from J, leaving 13 bases between. CDR3 amino acids: CASSLVGLSGGELFF. The DNA of the CDR3 is TGTGCCAGCAGCTTAGTTGGACTATCGGGCGGGGAGCTGTTTTTT.